This TCR beta chain was documented in a study of cytomegalovirus exposure and HLA in healthy donors. Study overall: From 150 million to 200 million T cells, an earlier analysis saw approximately 110 million unique TCR beta sequences. Across a few hundred genotyped donors, 81% landed in the Caucasian-associated ancestry cluster.

As for this clone: What it binds is not known.

The study ran its PCR with 60 Vbeta and 13 Jbeta primers. Generated by immunoSEQ multiplex PCR, the TCRdb table keeps only in-frame clones and is missing some. The table lists 110,000 to 150,000 clones, approximately 84% of them singletons, with around 8.8% in the top ten. The CDR3 consists of 12 residues. Points from the study as a whole: The study recorded 164 TCR beta chains that were cytomegalovirus-associated.

Source material: PBMCs. V usage is TRBV12-2 and J usage is TRBJ1-5. TRBV12-2 is marked as a pseudogene. The sequence was collected from a woman aged 55-70 years in good health and CMV-seropositive. The CDR3 loop is CARQLRGQPQHF. The CDR3 nucleotides read TGTGCAAGGCAGTTGAGAGGTCAGCCCCAGCATTTT.